This record concerns one T cell receptor (beta chain) sequence. Its antigen is not identified. These data come from a study of T cell responses to AZD1222 COVID-19 vaccine. Study findings and constraints: Unmutated variant regions are reportedly the target of nearly half of TCRs that are spike-specific. After the peak T cell response, and only then, were repertoires sampled.

This table comes from immunoSEQ multiplex PCR, and its TCRdb copy is limited to in-frame clones, with some not included. Of fewer than 200,000 clones in the sample, approximately 88% were seen once. Germline CDR1 is KGHDR and CDR2 is SFDVKD. The CDR3 has 14 amino acids. V was trimmed by 0 bases and J by 3 bases, leaving 7 bases between them. The chain combines TRBV24-1 with TRBJ1-2, with TRBD1 as a possible D gene (6 bases). This specimen was peripheral blood, taken 28 days after the second AZD1222 dose. The receptor comes from an adult who received the AZD1222 COVID-19 vaccine. In DNA, the CDR3 is TGTGCCACCAGTGATTTGAACAGGGACTATGGCTACACCTTC. Amino acid sequence: CATSDLNRDYGYTF.